These 29 T cell receptor beta chains were sequenced from one sample in a study of PD-1 blockade in mismatch repair-deficient tumors. The method was immunoSEQ multiplex PCR; TCRdb's version includes in-frame clones alone and lacks a portion of them. The sample carries roughly 130,000 clones, about nine tenths recorded once. Source: peripheral blood, taken just over 70 weeks after starting pembrolizumab. These receptor sequences come from an adult with mismatch repair-deficient cancer.

Only a few counts were recorded for this clone. V is TRBV12-5 and J is TRBJ2-2, with D possibly TRBD1 on 5 matching bases. CDR1 is LGHNT and CDR2 is FRNRAP in the germline V gene. There are 14 residues in the CDR3. The V gene lost 2 bases and the J gene lost 3 bases, with 7 bases spanning the gap. CDR3 sequence: CASGLFRDTGELFF. In DNA, the CDR3 is TGTGCTAGTGGTTTGTTCAGGGACACCGGGGAGCTGTTTTTT.

This chain connects TRBV4-3 to TRBJ2-2, with TRBD2 matching over 7 bases. CDR1 is LGHNA, CDR2 YSLEER, per germline. Trimming removed 3 bases from V and 0 bases from J; junction bases left unmatched: 4. The CDR3 loop spans 16 amino acids. CDR3 residues: CASSHGGLANTGELFF. The CDR3 nucleotides read TGCGCCAGCAGCCACGGCGGACTAGCGAACACCGGGGAGCTGTTTTTT.

This chain uses TRBV2 with TRBJ2-1; TRBD2 matches at 9 bases. The germline V gene encodes CDR1 SNHLY and CDR2 FYNNEI. With 2 bases clipped from V and 3 bases from J, the junction kept 2 bases outside the gene matches. The CDR3 runs 15 residues. CDR3 region: CASSELAGIYNEQFF. CDR3 nucleotides: TGTGCCAGCAGTGAACTAGCGGGAATCTACAATGAGCAGTTCTTC.

V is TRBV4-1 and J is TRBJ1-3; weak D call: TRBD1 (5 bases). CDR1 MGHRA and CDR2 YSYEKL come from the germline V gene. V lost 7 bases to trimming and J lost 0 bases, with 7 bases between them. The length of the CDR3 is 13 residues. CDR3 loop: CASTGGSGNTIYF. The CDR3 bases are TGCGCCAGCACCGGGGGCTCTGGAAACACCATATATTTT.

The sample holds a few counts of this clone. The chain joins TRBV6-5 to TRBJ2-4; TRBD1 matches at 8 bases. Trimming at V came to 9 bases and at J to 6 bases, leaving 10 bases not matched to a gene. The V gene's germline CDR1 is MNHEY and CDR2 SVGAGI. CDR3 length: 14 residues. CDR3 DNA sequence: TGTGCCAGTAACTCCGGGACAGGAAGAAACATTCAGTACTTC. Protein: CASNSGTGRNIQYF.

This chain joins TRBV9 and TRBJ2-7; the D is unclear. Germline V lookup: CDR1 SGDLS, CDR2 YYNGEE. Trimming stripped 0 bases from V and 1 base from J, with 8 bases between. The CDR3 contains 14 residues. The CDR3 DNA reads TGTGCCAGCAGCGTAGCTGGGCCATCCTACGAGCAGTACTTC. Protein product: CASSVAGPSYEQYF. The variable domain in full, with the rest retrieved from reference TRBV9 and TRBJ2-7, is DSGVTQTPKHLITATGQRVTLRCSPRSGDLSVYWYQQSLDQGLQFLIQYYNGEERAKGNILERFSAQQFPDLHSELNLSSLELGDSALYFCASSVAGPSYEQYFGPGTRLTVT.

The rearrangement joins TRBV14 to TRBJ2-7; D remains ambiguous. Germline CDR1 is SGHDN and CDR2 is FVKESK. The V gene lost 6 bases and the J gene lost 5 bases, with 14 bases spanning the gap. This CDR3 contains 13 residues. The CDR3 nucleotides are TGTGCCAGCAGTCTCCGGTTAGACCACGAGCAGTACTTC. Translated, it gives CASSLRLDHEQYF.

CDR3 protein: CASSKDGTGSTYEQYF. The CDR3 DNA is TGTGCCAGCAGCAAAGACGGGACAGGGTCGACCTACGAGCAGTACTTC. The chain joins TRBV21-1 to TRBJ2-7; the table calls TRBD1, which could not be checked here. TRBV21-1 is recorded as a pseudogene. The CDR3 has 16 amino acids.

With regard to this clone: This CDR3 is also generated by other DNA sequences in the sample. The chain joins TRBV6-5 to TRBJ1-1; possibly TRBD1 for D (5 bases). Per the germline V gene, CDR1 is MNHEY and CDR2 is SVGAGI. The CDR3 sequence is 15 residues long. The V gene lost 0 bases and the J gene lost 0 bases, with 8 bases spanning the gap. CDR3 sequence: CASSYSRGLNTEAFF. CDR3 bases: TGTGCCAGCAGTTACTCGAGGGGTCTGAACACTGAAGCTTTCTTT.

The chain has TRBV30 and TRBJ2-7; D possibly corresponds to TRBD1 (6 bases). The CDR3 covers 14 residues. The germline V and J ends were trimmed by 2 bases and 3 bases, with 14 bases remaining between them. CDR1 GTSNPN and CDR2 SVGIG come from the germline V gene (reference sequence). The CDR3 coding sequence is TGTGCCTGGAGTCCCCTCTGGGGGCTCTACGAGCAGTACTTC. Translated: CAWSPLWGLYEQYF.

V gene TRBV27 combines with J gene TRBJ1-1; no reliable D call. In germline, CDR1 is MNHEY, CDR2 SMNVEV (reference sequence). The CDR3 length is 14 residues. The ends were cut back, 10 bases at V and 1 base at J, with 16 bases in the middle. The CDR3 DNA follows: TGTGCCACAGAGAAGACATATGGGAACACTGAAGCTTTCTTT. Its protein is CATEKTYGNTEAFF.

The chain recombines TRBV13 with TRBJ2-7, with TRBD2 as a possible D gene (6 bases). CDR1 is PRHDT and CDR2 is FYEKMQ in the germline V gene (reference sequence). The CDR3 is made up of 14 amino acids. Trimming pared 8 bases from V and 5 bases from J, leaving 19 bases between. CDR3 loop: CASSHGRGRDEQYF. As DNA, the CDR3 is TGTGCCAGCTCTCACGGGCGGGGTCGCGACGAGCAGTACTTC.

In nucleotides, the CDR3 is TGTGCCAGCAGCCCCGGGACTAGCGGTACCACAGATACGCAGTATTTT. This translates into CASSPGTSGTTDTQYF. This chain links TRBV11-3 with TRBJ2-3, with 11 bases that match TRBD2. Losses at the gene ends were 5 bases for V and 2 bases for J; bases not matched to a gene: 6. Germline lookup yields CDR1 SGHNT and CDR2 YENEEA. The CDR3 totals 16 residues. Supplemented by reference TRBV11-3 and TRBJ2-3, the full variable domain reads EAGVVQSPRYKIIEKKQPVAFWCNPISGHNTLYWYLQNLGQGPELLIRYENEEAVDDSQLPKDRFSAERLKGVDSTLKIQPAELGDSAVYLCASSPGTSGTTDTQYFGPGTRLTVL.

This chain uses TRBV6-4 with TRBJ2-1; D assignment may be TRBD1 or TRBD2 (5 bases each). The CDR3 sequence is 15 residues long. The germline CDR1 and CDR2 sequences are MRHNA and SNTAGT. V shed 5 bases and J shed 0 bases, with 11 bases lying between them. The CDR3 DNA follows: TGTGCCAGCAGTAGGGACCTAAGCTCCTACAATGAGCAGTTCTTC. Its protein is CASSRDLSSYNEQFF.

The V and J genes are TRBV6-7 and TRBJ2-6, with 7 bases fitting TRBD1. TRBV6-7 is given ORF status, its function remaining uncertain. The CDR3 has 19 amino acids. J was trimmed by 0 bases and V by 2 bases; bases with no gene match: 10. The CDR3 DNA is TGTGCCAGCAGTTACGCGACAGGGTGGGGGTCCTCTGGGGCCAACGTCCTGACTTTC. As protein: CASSYATGWGSSGANVLTF.

The chain recombines TRBV7-9 with TRBJ2-7, with D perhaps assigned TRBD1 or TRBD2 (5 bases each). CDR1 is SEHNR, CDR2 FQNEAQ, per germline (reference sequence). The CDR3 consists of 16 residues. V was trimmed by 4 bases and J by 5 bases, leaving 21 bases between them. The CDR3 spells CASSSKLGRELHEQYF. The CDR3 DNA reads TGTGCCAGCAGCTCCAAACTGGGCAGGGAGCTTCACGAGCAGTACTTC.

The genes are TRBV7-9 and TRBJ1-2, with D possibly TRBD1 on 5 matching bases. CDR3 length: 14 residues. Germline V CDR1 and CDR2: SEHNR, FQNEAQ (reference sequence). V shed 3 bases and J shed 4 bases, with 12 bases lying between them. CDR3 DNA: TGTGCCAGCAGCTTTACGGAGGGGACCTATGGCTACACCTTC. Translation gives CASSFTEGTYGYTF.

The chain is built from TRBV4-3 and TRBJ2-3; 9 nucleotides align to TRBD2. Germline-derived CDR1 and CDR2 are LGHNA and YSLEER. The CDR3 contains 16 residues. V trimming: 0 bases; J trimming: 3 bases; junction bases outside the gene matches: 4. The CDR3 is CASSQDGREGTDTQYF. The CDR3 region has the DNA TGCGCCAGCAGCCAAGATGGGCGGGAGGGGACAGATACGCAGTATTTT.

The chain uses TRBV7-9 and TRBJ2-2; 8 positions match TRBD1. This CDR3 contains 17 residues. The ends lost 3 bases at V and 2 bases at J; junction bases unmatched: 8. Germline values: CDR1 SEHNR, CDR2 FQNEAQ (reference sequence). The CDR3 is CASSFPTGEDNTGELFF. CDR3 coding DNA: TGTGCCAGCAGCTTTCCGACAGGGGAAGACAACACCGGGGAGCTGTTTTTT.

This clone was seen just once. The junction differs from germline at one of its ends, possibly a read error. The chain links TRBV9 to TRBJ2-2; 8 nucleotides agree with TRBD1. The CDR3 loop spans 17 amino acids. Germline assignment: CDR1 SGDLS and CDR2 YYNGEE. The CDR3 sequence is CASSDNFRGLNNGELFF. The CDR3 nucleotides are TGTGCCAGCAGCGACAACTTCAGGGGGCTGAACAACGGGGAGCTGTTTTTT.

This clone was counted between two and nine times. The chain carries TRBV7-9 and TRBJ2-7, with 15 bases lining up with TRBD2. V lost 1 base, J lost 4 bases, and 2 bases stayed unmatched. Germline CDR1 SEHNR, CDR2 FQNEAQ (reference sequence). This CDR3 comprises 16 residues. The CDR3 sequence is CASSLVGLAGGYEQYF. CDR3 DNA: TGTGCCAGCAGCTTAGTCGGACTAGCGGGAGGGTACGAGCAGTACTTC.

The chain has TRBV7-3 and TRBJ2-1; 11 bases map to TRBD2. Germline V CDR1 and CDR2: SGHTA, FQGTGA. J gave up 3 bases and V 4 bases, and 2 bases lay outside the gene matches. CDR3 length: 15 amino acids. CDR3 loop: CASSSGLADYNEQFF. The CDR3 bases are TGTGCCAGCAGCTCGGGACTAGCGGACTACAATGAGCAGTTCTTC. Using reference TRBV7-3 and TRBJ2-1 for the parts outside the CDR3, the full variable domain is GAGVSQTPSNKVTEKGKYVELRCDPISGHTALYWYRQSLGQGPEFLIYFQGTGAADDSGLPNDRFFAVRPEGSVSTLKIQRTERGDSAVYLCASSSGLADYNEQFFGPGTRLTVL.

The V gene is TRBV29-1, the J gene TRBJ2-5; the D gene is possibly TRBD2 (6 bases). Germline CDR1 is SQVTM and CDR2 is ANQGSEA. CDR3 size: 11 residues. CDR3 sequence: CSSREKETQYF. The CDR3 DNA follows: TGCAGTTCCCGGGAGAAAGAGACCCAGTACTTC.

The CDR3 region is CASSLTGGTGELFF. DNA for the CDR3: TGTGCCAGCAGCTTAACAGGGGGCACCGGGGAGCTGTTTTTT. The genes are TRBV13 and TRBJ2-2; 8 positions agree with TRBD1. Germline-derived CDR1 and CDR2 are PRHDT and FYEKMQ (reference sequence). The length of the CDR3 is 14 residues. V shed 2 bases and J 4 bases; nucleotides not matched to a gene: 0.

The J gene is TRBJ2-2, the V gene TRBV19; TRBD2 aligns across 8 bases. After removal of 4 bases from V and 1 base from J, the junction contained 5 bases not matched to a gene. CDR1 and CDR2 (germline): LNHDA, SQIVND (reference sequence). The CDR3 is made up of 16 amino acids. This CDR3 is CASSTRTSRNTGELFF. CDR3 nucleotides: TGTGCCAGTAGTACCCGGACTAGCCGGAACACCGGGGAGCTGTTTTTT.

This clone has just a few counts. The chain employs TRBV6-1 and TRBJ1-2; perhaps TRBD1 as D (5 bases). Germline CDR1 is MNHNS and CDR2 is SASEGT. CDR3 length equals 13 residues. Trimming took off 5 bases at V and 4 bases at J, with 11 bases between the two ends. The CDR3 DNA follows: TGTGCCAGCAGTCCTTCCCAGGGCTATGGCTACACCTTC. Translated, it gives CASSPSQGYGYTF.

V usage is TRBV4-1 and J usage is TRBJ2-1; D may be TRBD1 (6 bases). Germline V gene lookup returns CDR1 MGHRA and CDR2 YSYEKL. V was trimmed by 4 bases and J by 8 bases, leaving 18 bases between them. This CDR3 contains 15 residues. The CDR3 DNA is TGCGCCAGCAGCCGAAACAGGGAAGCAGGCTATGAGCAGTTCTTC. Translated: CASSRNREAGYEQFF.

The rearrangement uses TRBV19 and TRBJ2-1; 9 bases align to TRBD2. Germline V gene lookup returns CDR1 LNHDA and CDR2 SQIVND (reference sequence). The CDR3 consists of 15 residues. The V segment lost 4 bases and the J segment 3 bases; nucleotides outside the gene matches: 4. CDR3 sequence: CASSTSSGDYNEQFF. The CDR3 DNA reads TGTGCCAGTAGTACATCTAGCGGGGACTACAATGAGCAGTTCTTC.

The rearrangement uses TRBV7-9 and TRBJ2-3, with a weak D call TRBD1 (6 bases). The CDR3 runs 15 residues. Trimming took 5 bases from V and 3 from J, leaving 15 bases between them. The germline gives CDR1 SEHNR, CDR2 FQNEAQ (reference sequence). CDR3 residues: CASSPRDTLTDTQYF. The CDR3 DNA reads TGTGCCAGCAGCCCCCGGGACACGCTAACAGATACGCAGTATTTT.